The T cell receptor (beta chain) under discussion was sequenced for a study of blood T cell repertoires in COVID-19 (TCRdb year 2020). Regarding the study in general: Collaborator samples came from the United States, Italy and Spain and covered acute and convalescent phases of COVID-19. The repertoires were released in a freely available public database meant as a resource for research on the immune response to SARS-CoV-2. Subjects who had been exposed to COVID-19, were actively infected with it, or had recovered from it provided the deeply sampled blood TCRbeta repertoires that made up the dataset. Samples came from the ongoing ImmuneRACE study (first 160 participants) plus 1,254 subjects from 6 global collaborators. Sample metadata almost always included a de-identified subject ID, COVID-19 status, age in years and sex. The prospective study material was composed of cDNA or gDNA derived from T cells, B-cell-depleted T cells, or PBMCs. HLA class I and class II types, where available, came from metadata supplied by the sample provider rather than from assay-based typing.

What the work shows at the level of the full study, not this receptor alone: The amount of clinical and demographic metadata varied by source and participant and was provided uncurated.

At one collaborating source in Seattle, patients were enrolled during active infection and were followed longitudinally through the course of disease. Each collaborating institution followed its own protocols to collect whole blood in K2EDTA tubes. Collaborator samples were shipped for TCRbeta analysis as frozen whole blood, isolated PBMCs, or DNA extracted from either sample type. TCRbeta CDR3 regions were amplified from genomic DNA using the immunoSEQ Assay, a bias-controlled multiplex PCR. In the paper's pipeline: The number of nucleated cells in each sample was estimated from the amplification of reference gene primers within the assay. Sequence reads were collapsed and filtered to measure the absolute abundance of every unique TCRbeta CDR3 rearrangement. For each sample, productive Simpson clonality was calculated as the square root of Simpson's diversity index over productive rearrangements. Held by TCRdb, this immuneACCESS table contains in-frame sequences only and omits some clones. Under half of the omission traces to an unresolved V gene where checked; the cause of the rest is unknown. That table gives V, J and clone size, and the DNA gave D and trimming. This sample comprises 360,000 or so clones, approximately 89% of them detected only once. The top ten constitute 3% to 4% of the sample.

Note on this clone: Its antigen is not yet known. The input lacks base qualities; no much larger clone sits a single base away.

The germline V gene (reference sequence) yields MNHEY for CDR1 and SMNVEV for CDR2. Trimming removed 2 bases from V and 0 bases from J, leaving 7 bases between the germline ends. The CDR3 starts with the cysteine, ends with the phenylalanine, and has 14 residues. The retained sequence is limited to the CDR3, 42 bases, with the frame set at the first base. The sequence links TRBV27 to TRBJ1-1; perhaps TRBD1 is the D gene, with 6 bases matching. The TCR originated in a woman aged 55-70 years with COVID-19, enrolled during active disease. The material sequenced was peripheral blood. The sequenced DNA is TGTGCCAGCAGTTTAGACAGGCTGAACACTGAAGCTTTCTTT. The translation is CASSLDRLNTEAFF.